The 22 T cell receptor beta chains presented below share a single source sample, sequenced in a study of PD-1 blockade in classical Hodgkin lymphoma. Every patient experienced relapse after autologous stem cell transplantation, and brentuximab vedotin exposure varied. Only in-frame clones appear in the TCRdb table, and some are missing; sequencing was by immunoSEQ multiplex PCR. The table lists fewer than 110,000 clones, about 89% of them singletons. This sample comprised peripheral blood mononuclear cells (PBMCs), obtained before the second cycle of nivolumab. The source of these receptors is a human donor with classical Hodgkin lymphoma.

The chain links TRBV9 to TRBJ2-7; TRBD2 agrees at 15 bases. Germline V gene data show CDR1 as SGDLS and CDR2 as YYNGEE. V shed 3 bases and J 6 bases; nucleotides not matched to a gene: 4. The CDR3 has 15 amino acids. The CDR3 DNA sequence: TGTGCCAGCAGCGCTGGGACTAGCGGGGGGCTCGAGCAGTACTTC. This sequence encodes CASSAGTSGGLEQYF.

This chain links TRBV6-5 with TRBJ1-1; D may be TRBD1 (5 bases). Germline V gene data show CDR1 as MNHEY and CDR2 as SVGAGI. CDR3 length equals 14 residues. V was trimmed by 2 bases and J by 4 bases, leaving 11 bases between them. The DNA of the CDR3 is TGTGCCAGCAGTTACGGGGGAGGTGTCACTGAAGCTTTCTTT. Protein product: CASSYGGGVTEAFF.

This chain links TRBV7-9 with TRBJ2-3; tentatively, D is TRBD1 (5 bases). There are 16 residues in the CDR3. V was cut by 1 base and J by 0 bases, with 11 bases left in between. The germline V gene has CDR1 SEHNR and CDR2 FQNEAQ (reference sequence). CDR3: CASSLVTGASTDTQYF. CDR3 bases: TGTGCCAGCAGCTTAGTTACAGGAGCGAGCACAGATACGCAGTATTTT.

The chain employs TRBV6-6 and TRBJ1-2, with 7 bases fitting TRBD1. The germline V gene encodes CDR1 MNHNY and CDR2 SVGAGI (reference sequence). This CDR3 spans 13 amino acids. The V gene end was trimmed by 5 bases and the J gene end by 7 bases; junction bases not matched to a gene: 7. CDR3 bases: TGTGCCAGCAGTCACAGGGGCGGGGTTGGCTACACCTTC. Protein product: CASSHRGGVGYTF.

This chain connects TRBV4-1 to TRBJ2-5; D gene unclear. Trimming removed 2 bases from V and 5 bases from J, with 9 bases in between. CDR1 MGHRA and CDR2 YSYEKL come from the germline V gene. The CDR3 spans 13 residues. CDR3 coding DNA: TGCGCCAGCAGCCAAATACACGGGGAGACCCAGTACTTC. Amino acids: CASSQIHGETQYF.

This clone was seen a few times. V gene TRBV27 combines with J gene TRBJ2-5; 9 nucleotides agree with TRBD1. Germline CDR1 is MNHEY and CDR2 is SMNVEV (reference sequence). The ends lost 1 base at V and 3 bases at J; junction bases unmatched: 3. The CDR3 totals 15 residues. The CDR3 reads CASSLYRGRKETQYF. CDR3 in DNA: TGTGCCAGCAGTTTATACAGGGGGCGAAAAGAGACCCAGTACTTC.

J is TRBJ2-7 and V is TRBV15; D unclear. Germline V gene lookup returns CDR1 LNHNV and CDR2 YYDKDF (reference sequence). The CDR3 is 14 amino acids. V lost 1 base to trimming and J lost 7 bases, with 14 bases between them. The CDR3 loop is CATSRGTLEGEQYF. The CDR3 DNA reads as TGTGCCACCAGCAGAGGTACTCTTGAAGGGGAGCAGTACTTC.

This chain links TRBV15 with TRBJ2-7; maybe TRBD1 (6 bases). V was clipped by 7 bases and J by 3 bases, with 16 bases between them. Per germline, CDR1 LNHNV and CDR2 YYDKDF (reference sequence). The CDR3 has 14 residues. DNA for the CDR3: TGTGCCACCACACCTGACAGGTCGTACTACGAGCAGTACTTC. Translation gives CATTPDRSYYEQYF.

The chain is built from TRBV27 and TRBJ1-2; TRBD1 matches at 8 bases. This CDR3 comprises 14 residues. Germline V gene sequence: CDR1 MNHEY, CDR2 SMNVEV (reference sequence). The J segment lost 2 bases and the V segment lost 5 bases, leaving 4 bases of the junction unmatched. The CDR3 sequence is CASSPDRGNYGYTF. The CDR3 bases are TGTGCCAGCAGTCCCGACAGGGGCAACTATGGCTACACCTTC.

The chain links TRBV4-1 to TRBJ1-2, with TRBD1 identical over 8 bases. The CDR3 loop spans 16 amino acids. Germline V gene lookup returns CDR1 MGHRA and CDR2 YSYEKL. The J segment lost 0 bases and the V segment lost 4 bases, leaving 7 bases of the junction unmatched. The CDR3 sequence is CASSPGDRPSNYGYTF. CDR3 DNA: TGCGCCAGCAGCCCCGGGGACAGGCCCTCTAACTATGGCTACACCTTC.

V gene TRBV28 combines with J gene TRBJ2-3, with D perhaps matching TRBD2 (6 bases). The CDR3 length is 14 residues. Germline V gives CDR1 MDHEN, CDR2 SYDVKM. Trimming shortened V by 3 bases and J by 5 bases, and 12 bases separated the two germline ends. The CDR3 reads CASSFERVVDTQYF. The CDR3, as DNA: TGTGCCAGCAGTTTTGAGCGGGTGGTAGATACGCAGTATTTT.

The chain combines TRBV28 with TRBJ1-5, with TRBD1 as a possible D gene (6 bases). V dropped 5 bases and J dropped 6 bases, with 14 bases sitting between them. Germline CDR1 is MDHEN and CDR2 is SYDVKM. This CDR3 is built from 14 residues. As DNA, the CDR3 is TGTGCCAGCAGTCCCCGACAGGCTCCTCAGCCCCAGCATTTT. Protein product: CASSPRQAPQPQHF.

J is TRBJ1-5 and V is TRBV15; 8 positions match TRBD1. The CDR3 is 14 residues long. Trimming at V came to 5 bases and at J to 3 bases, leaving 3 bases not matched to a gene. From germline, CDR1 is LNHNV and CDR2 YYDKDF (reference sequence). CDR3 sequence reads: CATSGQGINQPQHF. DNA of the CDR3: TGTGCCACCAGCGGACAGGGAATCAATCAGCCCCAGCATTTT. Combining the CDR3 with reference TRBV15 and TRBJ1-5 gives the whole variable domain DAMVIQNPRYQVTQFGKPVTLSCSQTLNHNVMYWYQQKSSQAPKLLFHYYDKDFNNEADTPDNFQSRRPNTSFCFLDIRSPGLGDTAMYLCATSGQGINQPQHFGDGTRLSIL.

V gene TRBV5-8 combines with J gene TRBJ1-2; 9 nucleotides agree with TRBD1. J lost 5 bases, V lost 4 bases, and 18 bases had no gene match. CDR1 and CDR2 from the germline V gene are SGHTS and YDEGEE. The CDR3 has 18 residues. CDR3 sequence: CASSPDRGAALRWYGYTF. For the CDR3, the DNA is TGTGCCAGCAGCCCGGACAGGGGAGCGGCCCTACGATGGTATGGCTACACCTTC. Complete variable domain (other parts from reference TRBV5-8 and TRBJ1-2): EAGVTQSPTHLIKTRGQQATLRCSPISGHTSVYWYQQALGLGLQFLLWYDEGEERNRGNFPPRFSGRQFPNYSSELNVNALELEDSALYLCASSPDRGAALRWYGYTFGSGTRLTVV.

This chain joins TRBV4-1 and TRBJ2-7, with 9 bases matching TRBD1. Germline assignment: CDR1 MGHRA and CDR2 YSYEKL. The J segment lost 3 bases and the V segment lost 1 base, leaving 4 bases of the junction unmatched. The CDR3 covers 15 residues. DNA of the CDR3: TGCGCCAGCAGCCAAGGCGGGACAGGGTTCTACGAGCAGTACTTC. It is translated as CASSQGGTGFYEQYF.

This clone was recorded only once. The genes are TRBV7-3 and TRBJ1-1; D might be TRBD1 (5 bases). The V gene's germline CDR1 is SGHTA and CDR2 FQGTGA. This CDR3 comprises 15 residues. The V gene lost 5 bases and the J gene lost 4 bases, with 17 bases spanning the gap. This chain's CDR3 is CASSPNLGGATEAFF. CDR3 DNA sequence: TGTGCCAGCAGCCCAAACTTAGGAGGGGCCACTGAAGCTTTCTTT. The whole variable domain, filled in from reference TRBV7-3 and TRBJ1-1, reads GAGVSQTPSNKVTEKGKYVELRCDPISGHTALYWYRQSLGQGPEFLIYFQGTGAADDSGLPNDRFFAVRPEGSVSTLKIQRTERGDSAVYLCASSPNLGGATEAFFGQGTRLTVV.

The chain carries TRBV11-2 and TRBJ2-7, with D possibly TRBD1 on 5 matching bases. CDR3 length equals 18 residues. Germline V lookup: CDR1 SGHAT, CDR2 FQNNGV. The V end lost 1 base, the J end lost 0 bases, and 19 bases lay between the germline ends. The CDR3 region is CASSLGYRQTKLSYEQYF. The CDR3 DNA is TGTGCCAGCAGCTTAGGTTACCGACAGACCAAACTCTCCTACGAGCAGTACTTC.

The chain links TRBV10-1 to TRBJ2-5; possible D gene TRBD2, 6 bases. The V and J ends lost 4 bases and 7 bases respectively, with 13 bases between them. This CDR3 contains 13 residues. CDR1 is WNHNN and CDR2 is SYGVQD in the germline V gene (reference sequence). Here the CDR3 DNA reads TGCGCCAGCAGTGGGGACTTTGGAGGGACCCAGTACTTC. Translated, it gives CASSGDFGGTQYF.

The chain couples TRBV18 to TRBJ1-5; the D is unclear. There are 15 residues in the CDR3. Trimming left V 5 bases short and J 1 base short, with 12 bases between. Germline-derived CDR1 and CDR2 are KGHSH and LQKENI. The DNA of the CDR3 is TGTGCCAGCTCAACCACAGCGGCCAGCAATCAGCCCCAGCATTTT. Residues: CASSTTAASNQPQHF. Filled out from reference TRBV18 and TRBJ1-5, the complete variable domain reads NAGVMQNPRHLVRRRGQEARLRCSPMKGHSHVYWYRQLPEEGLKFMVYLQKENIIDESGMPKERFSAEFPKEGPSILRIQQVVRGDSAAYFCASSTTAASNQPQHFGDGTRLSIL.

This clone has only one observation. The chain couples TRBV9 to TRBJ2-5; D uncertain. The V gene's germline CDR1 is SGDLS and CDR2 YYNGEE. V dropped 0 bases and J dropped 0 bases, with 6 bases sitting between them. This CDR3 spans 14 amino acids. Here the CDR3 DNA reads TGTGCCAGCAGCGTAGACACAGACCAAGAGACCCAGTACTTC. This gives the protein CASSVDTDQETQYF.

This clone was detected once. The chain is built from TRBV10-3 and TRBJ1-4; D unresolved. The length of the CDR3 is 13 residues. Germline V gene data show CDR1 as ENHRY and CDR2 as SYGVKD. V was shortened by 4 bases and J by 8 bases, with 11 bases between the two germline ends. Here the CDR3 DNA reads TGTGCCATCAGTGTTCTTCCTGGGGAAAAACTGTTTTTT. Its protein is CAISVLPGEKLFF.

The chain is built from TRBV5-1 and TRBJ1-3; D perhaps matches TRBD1 (6 bases). V was shortened by 4 bases and J by 1 base, with 15 bases between the two germline ends. This CDR3 has 16 residues. Germline CDR1 SGHRS, CDR2 YFSETQ. This CDR3 is CASSPRGGLSGNTIYF. Written as DNA, the CDR3 is TGCGCCAGCAGCCCGCGAGGGGGTCTGTCTGGAAACACCATATATTTT.